The rows below give T cell receptor beta chains drawn from one sample of a study of CD8+ T cells in alopecia areata. Profiling relied on immunoSEQ multiplex PCR, and the TCRdb table lists in-frame clones only, not all of them. The sample holds fewer than 250,000 clones, over 40% seen once. Sequencing was performed on CD4+ T cells sorted from blood, taken at approximately week 39, from a patient treated with tofacitinib. The receptor source for this set is a human donor with alopecia areata. The CDR3 runs from the conserved cysteine through the conserved F or W. D genes are given only for firm matches. Where a row states a size, it is once, few, many or the class of an expanded clone; other rows omit it.

CDR3nt: TGTGCCAGCTCACCTCAGGTAGCAGATAGCAATCAGCCCCAGCATTTT
CDR3aa: CASSPQVADSNQPQHF
abundance: NA
v_gene: TRBV18
j_gene: TRBJ1-5
d_gene: NA

CDR3nt: TGCGCCAGCAGCTCAACAGGGGACGGAGTCGAGCAGTACTTC
CDR3aa: CASSSTGDGVEQYF
abundance: few
v_gene: TRBV5-1
j_gene: TRBJ2-7
d_gene: TRBD1

CDR3nt: TGCAGCGTCGGAGAGACCTACGAGCAGTACTTC
CDR3aa: CSVGETYEQYF
abundance: NA
v_gene: TRBV29-1
j_gene: TRBJ2-7
d_gene: NA

CDR3nt: TGCGCCAGCAGCCAGAGTGGGCAGGCCACCACAGATACGCAGTATTTT
CDR3aa: CASSQSGQATTDTQYF
abundance: NA
v_gene: TRBV4-3
j_gene: TRBJ2-3
d_gene: NA

CDR3nt: TGTGCCTGGAGTGTACAGGGACGGCTCCAAGAGACCCAGTACTTC
CDR3aa: CAWSVQGRLQETQYF
abundance: NA
v_gene: TRBV30
j_gene: TRBJ2-5
d_gene: NA

CDR3nt: TGTGCCAGCAGCTTAGAGGGCACTAGCGGGAGGGCCGTGGAGACCCAGTACTTC
CDR3aa: CASSLEGTSGRAVETQYF
abundance: NA
v_gene: TRBV7-2
j_gene: TRBJ2-5
d_gene: TRBD2

CDR3nt: TGTGCCAGCAGCGAAGCAGCGGGGGCCTCAGGGGAGACCCAGTACTTC
CDR3aa: CASSEAAGASGETQYF
abundance: many
v_gene: TRBV7-3
j_gene: TRBJ2-5
d_gene: TRBD2

CDR3nt: TGCGCCAGCAGTCAAGAGAGAACCCACTATGGCTACACCTTC
CDR3aa: CASSQERTHYGYTF
abundance: few
v_gene: TRBV23-1
j_gene: TRBJ1-2
d_gene: NA

CDR3nt: TGTGCCAGCAGCTTAGCGCGCACAGATACGCAGTATTTT
CDR3aa: CASSLARTDTQYF
abundance: NA
v_gene: TRBV7-3
j_gene: TRBJ2-3
d_gene: NA

CDR3nt: TGCGCCAGCAGCTTGGTTGGCGGGATAGAGAGCTCCTACGAGCAGTACTTC
CDR3aa: CASSLVGGIESSYEQYF
abundance: NA
v_gene: TRBV5-1
j_gene: TRBJ2-7
d_gene: NA

CDR3nt: TGTGCCAGCGGAACAGGGTGGCAAGAGACCCAGTACTTC
CDR3aa: CASGTGWQETQYF
abundance: NA
v_gene: TRBV11-2
j_gene: TRBJ2-5
d_gene: NA

CDR3nt: TGTGCCAGCTCACCATACGGGACAGGAGGACACGAGCAGTACTTC
CDR3aa: CASSPYGTGGHEQYF
abundance: NA
v_gene: TRBV18
j_gene: TRBJ2-7
d_gene: TRBD1

CDR3nt: TGCAGCGCTGTAACAGGGGAAGCTTTCTTT
CDR3aa: CSAVTGEAFF
abundance: once
v_gene: TRBV29-1
j_gene: TRBJ1-1
d_gene: NA

CDR3nt: TGTGCCTGGAGTGTACTCCCTACGAACACCGGGGAGCTGTTTTTT
CDR3aa: CAWSVLPTNTGELFF
abundance: NA
v_gene: TRBV30
j_gene: TRBJ2-2
d_gene: NA

CDR3nt: TGTGCCAGCAGCGTTAATAGCGGGGGCCCAGATACGCAGTATTTT
CDR3aa: CASSVNSGGPDTQYF
abundance: NA
v_gene: TRBV9
j_gene: TRBJ2-3
d_gene: TRBD2

CDR3nt: TGCAGCGTTGAAGATCCAGAACTAGCGGGTATCACAGATACGCAGTATTTT
CDR3aa: CSVEDPELAGITDTQYF
abundance: NA
v_gene: TRBV29-1
j_gene: TRBJ2-3
d_gene: TRBD2

CDR3nt: TGTGCCAGCAGCGCTGTGTCCTACGAGCAGTACTTC
CDR3aa: CASSAVSYEQYF
abundance: NA
v_gene: TRBV5-6
j_gene: TRBJ2-7
d_gene: NA

CDR3nt: TGCGCCAGCAGCCAAGATTGGGGGCGCCGGGAGACCCAGTACTTC
CDR3aa: CASSQDWGRRETQYF
abundance: NA
v_gene: TRBV4-1
j_gene: TRBJ2-5
d_gene: NA

CDR3nt: TGTGCCTGGAGTAGGGACAGGTGGATATACGAGCAGTACTTC
CDR3aa: CAWSRDRWIYEQYF
abundance: few
v_gene: TRBV30
j_gene: TRBJ2-7
d_gene: TRBD1

CDR3nt: TGTGCCAGCAGCCAAGCAGGTGATTTGGAGACCCAGTACTTC
CDR3aa: CASSQAGDLETQYF
abundance: few
v_gene: TRBV4-2
j_gene: TRBJ2-5
d_gene: NA

CDR3nt: TGTGCCTGGAGTGTGGTAGCGGGAGATTTGTTCTTC
CDR3aa: CAWSVVAGDLFF
abundance: few
v_gene: TRBV30
j_gene: TRBJ2-1
d_gene: TRBD2

CDR3nt: TGCAGCGTTGCAGGGCGGACAGGGGGGCCCTACGAGCAGTACTTC
CDR3aa: CSVAGRTGGPYEQYF
abundance: NA
v_gene: TRBV29-1
j_gene: TRBJ2-7
d_gene: TRBD1

CDR3nt: TGCGCCAGCAGCCAGTTAGCGGGGGGGAGCACAGATACGCAGTATTTT
CDR3aa: CASSQLAGGSTDTQYF
abundance: few
v_gene: TRBV4-3
j_gene: TRBJ2-3
d_gene: TRBD2

CDR3nt: TGCAGCGTCGGGACAGGGGGCAGGGAACTGTTTTTT
CDR3aa: CSVGTGGRELFF
abundance: few
v_gene: TRBV29-1
j_gene: TRBJ1-4
d_gene: TRBD1